This record covers a single T cell receptor beta chain. Its antigen is unknown. This sample was taken from a study of T cells in Graves' hyperthyroidism and ophthalmopathy. Findings and limits, study-wide: Also found in blood were most expanded thyroid clonotypes above 0.001.

RNA transcripts yielded amplified TCR beta CDR3 regions. The study used the HTBI primer set for a first-round RT-PCR of the TCR CDR3. Each CDR3 protein is one row after TCRdb ran MiXCR on the multiplex PCR reads. The sample carries about 520,000 distinct CDR3 sequences, 24% recorded once. Unmatched junction bases numbered 9, after V lost 2 bases and J lost 2 bases. The CDR3 is 16 residues long. Germline CDR1 MNHEY, CDR2 SVGEGT. This clonotype originated in a woman aged 25 to 45 with Graves' ophthalmopathy. The chain couples TRBV6-2 or TRBV6-3 to TRBJ2-7, with 7 nucleotides matching TRBD1. The sequencing sample was made of blood. CDR3 region: CASSYALGQVAYEQYF. In DNA, the CDR3 is TGTGCCAGCAGTTACGCCCTCGGACAGGTGGCCTACGAGCAGTACTTC.